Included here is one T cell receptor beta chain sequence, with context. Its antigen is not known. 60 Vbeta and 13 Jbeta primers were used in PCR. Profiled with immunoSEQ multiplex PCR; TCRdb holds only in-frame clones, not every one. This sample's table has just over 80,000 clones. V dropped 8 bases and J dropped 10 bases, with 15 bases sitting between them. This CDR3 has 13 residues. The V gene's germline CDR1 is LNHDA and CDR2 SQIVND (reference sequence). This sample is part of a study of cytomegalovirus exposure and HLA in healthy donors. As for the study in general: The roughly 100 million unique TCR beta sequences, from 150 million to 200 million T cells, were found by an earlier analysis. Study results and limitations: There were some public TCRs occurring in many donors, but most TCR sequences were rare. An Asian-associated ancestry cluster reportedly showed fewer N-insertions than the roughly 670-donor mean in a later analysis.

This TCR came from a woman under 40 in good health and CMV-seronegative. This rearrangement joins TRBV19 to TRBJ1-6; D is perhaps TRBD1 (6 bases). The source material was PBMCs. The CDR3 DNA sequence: TGTGCCAGTGCAGAATGGGGGGGCTCACCCCTCCACTTT. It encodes CASAEWGGSPLHF. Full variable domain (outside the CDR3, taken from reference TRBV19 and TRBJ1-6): DGGITQSPKYLFRKEGQNVTLSCEQNLNHDAMYWYRQDPGQGLRLIYYSQIVNDFQKGDIAEGYSVSREKKESFPLTVTSAQKNPTAFYLCASAEWGGSPLHFGNGTRLTVT.